The TCR beta chain described here comes from a study of T cell responses to AZD1222 COVID-19 vaccine. To note about this clone: Antigen specificity is unknown.

Produced via immunoSEQ multiplex PCR; TCRdb's table is partial and in-frame only. The table includes 70,000 or so clones, around 74% detected once. The study, taken as a whole, reports: Rises in breadth and depth of Spike-specific TCRs came after two AZD1222 doses. Donors skewed white British and female; clonal diversity was possibly underestimated.

V lost 3 bases and J lost 0, with 9 bases in between. Germline V gene sequence: CDR1 SGHTA, CDR2 FQGTGA. The CDR3 contains 16 residues. This TCR was sampled from an adult in good health. The specimen was peripheral blood, collected on day 0 of MenACWY control vaccination. V gene TRBV7-3 combines with J gene TRBJ2-6; D gene unclear. The CDR3 DNA is TGTGCCAGCAGCTTCCCGAAACGCTCTGGGGCCAACGTCCTGACTTTC. Translating gives CASSFPKRSGANVLTF.